Sequencing of this T cell receptor (beta chain) was carried out in a study of T cell responses to AZD1222 COVID-19 vaccine. Study-wide results and limits: Of the AZD1222 recipients, only 5 or 6 were seropositive at baseline.

Worth noting for this clone: The antigen is not known.

Clones were sequenced by immunoSEQ multiplex PCR, and TCRdb holds only the in-frame ones, with some missing. This table holds some 130,000 clones, 88% found once. The germline CDR1 and CDR2 sequences are LNHDA and SQIVND (reference sequence). Trimming removed 6 bases from V and 2 bases from J, with 9 bases in between. The CDR3 totals 13 residues. Sample: peripheral blood, taken on day 0 of AZD1222 vaccination. The receptor was isolated from an adult in good health. The rearrangement uses TRBV19 and TRBJ2-3; the D gene is possibly TRBD1 (5 bases). The CDR3 spells CASRKQVTDTQYF. In DNA form, the CDR3 reads TGTGCCAGTAGAAAACAGGTCACAGATACGCAGTATTTT.